The T cell receptor beta chain under discussion was sequenced for a study of blood T cell repertoires in COVID-19. Turning to the study itself: The United States, Italy and Spain were the sources of the acute and convalescent COVID-19 samples. T cells, B-cell-depleted T cells, or PBMCs supplied cDNA or gDNA.

Germline CDR1 and CDR2: LGHNA and YSLEER. Between the trimmed V and J ends, which lost 4 bases and 0 bases, there was a span of 7 bases. The CDR3 is 13 amino acids. In the original workflow: Amplification with reference gene primers provided the estimates of nucleated cell counts. Libraries were prepared by immunoSEQ multiplex PCR; TCRdb keeps only in-frame clonotypes and omits some of them. That table gives V, J and clone size, and the DNA gave D and trimming. The table has about 47,000 clones, just under 70% seen once; the top ten hold around 5.9%. Sequenced material: peripheral blood. The rearrangement links TRBV4-3 to TRBJ2-7; possible D gene TRBD1, 5 bases. This clonotype originated in a man of 80 years or more with acute or convalescent COVID-19. The DNA of the CDR3 is TGCGCCAGCAGCCTTGGGGCCTCCTACGAGCAGTACTTC. Its protein is CASSLGASYEQYF.